What follows are 28 T cell receptor beta chains derived from one specimen sequenced in a study of cytomegalovirus exposure and HLA in healthy donors (TCRdb year 2017). The method was the immunoSEQ multiplex PCR assay. A mixture of 60 forward primers for TCR Vbeta segments and 13 reverse primers for TCR Jbeta segments was used in the multiplex PCR. The table was pulled from immuneACCESS by TCRdb, which kept in-frame rearrangements only. Such tables lose some clones; where checked, under half of the loss comes from unresolved V genes, and the rest has no known cause. The sample yields about 130,000 clones; about four fifths were counted once. The top ten constitute about 0.7% of the sample. The sequenced sample consisted of PBMCs. All receptors come from a man aged 18 to 30 in good health and CMV-seronegative.

J is TRBJ1-4 and V is TRBV25-1; D gene ambiguous. Germline lookup yields CDR1 MGHDK and CDR2 SYGVNS. This CDR3 region has 17 residues. Trimming removed 4 bases at V and 11 bases at J, with 26 bases between. CDR3 nucleotides: TGTGCCAGCAGTGCAGATGGGGTCGAGGGCGTTCGTAGGAAACTGTTTTTT. It translates to CASSADGVEGVRRKLFF.

The rearrangement links TRBV19 to TRBJ2-5; 7 positions match TRBD1. V lost 10 bases, J lost 4 bases, and 6 bases stayed unmatched. The CDR3 spans 12 residues. Germline V CDR1 and CDR2: LNHDA, SQIVND (reference sequence). CDR3 nucleotides: TGTGCCACGGGGAGACAGGGAGAGACCCAGTACTTC. This translates into CATGRQGETQYF.

The J gene is TRBJ2-7, the V gene TRBV18; 8 nucleotides align to TRBD1. The CDR3 runs to 14 residues. Trimming took 4 bases from V and 3 from J; bases not matched to a gene: 5. Germline V lookup: CDR1 KGHSH, CDR2 LQKENI. The CDR3 DNA reads as TGTGCCAGCTCACTGACAGGGGATGGCTACGAGCAGTACTTC. It codes for CASSLTGDGYEQYF.

The V gene is TRBV27, the J gene TRBJ2-5; TRBD2 matches at 10 bases. The germline V gene encodes CDR1 MNHEY and CDR2 SMNVEV (reference sequence). The CDR3 has 15 residues. Trimming cost V 7 bases and J 3 bases; bases outside gene matches: 8. In DNA form, the CDR3 reads TGTGCCAGCAAAAGATTTAGCGGGGGGAAAGAGACCCAGTACTTC. Protein sequence: CASKRFSGGKETQYF.

This clone showed up just a few times. The CDR3 reads CASGREDEQFF. CDR3 DNA: TGTGCCAGCGGCAGGGAGGATGAGCAGTTCTTC. The rearrangement links TRBV2 to TRBJ2-1; weak D call: TRBD2 (6 bases). Trimming took off 8 bases at V and 8 bases at J, with 10 bases between the two ends. CDR1 SNHLY and CDR2 FYNNEI come from the germline V gene. The CDR3 spans 11 residues. Drawing the rest from reference TRBV2 and TRBJ2-1, the complete variable domain is EPEVTQTPSHQVTQMGQEVILRCVPISNHLYFYWYRQILGQKVEFLVSFYNNEISEKSEIFDDQFSVERPDGSNFTLKIRSTKLEDSAMYFCASGREDEQFFGPGTRLTVL.

The V call is TRBV7-6, the J call TRBJ1-2; D perhaps matches TRBD1 (6 bases). This CDR3 contains 14 residues. Trimming pared 1 base from V and 9 bases from J, leaving 15 bases between. Looked up from germline, CDR1 is SGHVS and CDR2 is FNYEAQ. The CDR3 reads CASSLEDSPIRYTF. The CDR3 bases are TGTGCCAGCAGCTTAGAGGACAGCCCTATTCGCTACACCTTC.

The chain is built from TRBV6-5 and TRBJ1-1; D is uncertain. CDR1 and CDR2 from the germline V gene are MNHEY and SVGAGI. There are 14 residues in the CDR3. The ends were cut back, 0 bases at V and 5 bases at J, with 10 bases in the middle. The CDR3 DNA reads TGTGCCAGCAGTTACTCGACGCCGGGTACTGAAGCTTTCTTT. It translates to CASSYSTPGTEAFF.

The chain recombines TRBV7-3 with TRBJ1-1; 8 nucleotides align to TRBD1. This CDR3 comprises 12 residues. The V segment lost 5 bases and the J segment 11 bases; nucleotides outside the gene matches: 7. The germline V gene has CDR1 SGHTA and CDR2 FQGTGA. The CDR3 bases are TGTGCCAGCAGCCCCCAGACAGGGGACGCTTTCTTT. This codes for CASSPQTGDAFF.

The chain recombines TRBV19 with TRBJ1-1, with 8 bases fitting TRBD1. The CDR3 sequence is 13 residues long. After removal of 7 bases from V and 3 bases from J, the junction contained 4 bases not matched to a gene. Germline assignment: CDR1 LNHDA and CDR2 SQIVND (reference sequence). The CDR3 DNA reads as TGTGCCAGTACCCAGGACAGGGACACTGAAGCTTTCTTT. Its protein product is CASTQDRDTEAFF.

The chain employs TRBV18 and TRBJ1-2; the D is unclear. V was cut by 3 bases and J by 4 bases, with 12 bases left in between. Germline values: CDR1 KGHSH, CDR2 LQKENI. This CDR3 contains 14 residues. The CDR3 protein is CASSPPNNVYGYTF. The CDR3 DNA sequence: TGTGCCAGCTCACCCCCAAACAATGTCTATGGCTACACCTTC.

This chain connects TRBV6-1 to TRBJ2-7; D not certain. The CDR3 loop spans 12 amino acids. Germline CDR1 and CDR2: MNHNS and SASEGT. V lost 2 bases and J lost 3, with 5 bases in between. CDR3: CASSEYLYEQYF. DNA for the CDR3: TGTGCCAGCAGTGAATATCTCTACGAGCAGTACTTC.

V is TRBV7-8 and J is TRBJ2-2; possibly TRBD2 for D (5 bases). V shed 4 bases and J shed 7 bases, with 7 bases lying between them. Germline V CDR1 and CDR2: SGHVS, FQNEAQ. The CDR3 loop spans 12 amino acids. In DNA form, the CDR3 reads TGTGCCAGCAGCTCCCGGGGCGGGGAGCTGTTTTTT. Translating gives CASSSRGGELFF.

The chain joins TRBV14 to TRBJ1-2, with a tentative D call TRBD1 (5 bases). The CDR3 loop spans 14 amino acids. Trimming left V 0 bases short and J 4 bases short, with 9 bases between. Per germline, CDR1 SGHDN and CDR2 FVKESK. CDR3 protein: CASSQDRQLYGYTF. CDR3 DNA: TGTGCCAGCAGCCAAGATCGACAGCTCTATGGCTACACCTTC.

The V and J genes are TRBV7-8 and TRBJ1-2; TRBD1 aligns across 8 bases. The CDR3 is 16 residues long. The V and J ends lost 1 base and 2 bases, in that order; junction bases with no gene match: 6. Looked up from germline, CDR1 is SGHVS and CDR2 is FQNEAQ. The CDR3, as DNA: TGTGCCAGCAGCTTAGAACGGACAGGGCCCAACTATGGCTACACCTTC. Its translation: CASSLERTGPNYGYTF.

This clone was seen only once. The chain carries TRBV12-5 and TRBJ1-2; D ambiguous. Germline V CDR1 and CDR2: LGHNT, FRNRAP. The CDR3 is 13 residues long. The V and J ends lost 1 base and 4 bases respectively, with 7 bases between them. The CDR3 DNA follows: TGTGCTAGTGGTTTGGGCTACTTCTATGGCTACACCTTC. Amino acid sequence: CASGLGYFYGYTF.

The gene calls are TRBV27 and TRBJ1-6; D is ambiguous. Germline V gene data show CDR1 as MNHEY and CDR2 as SMNVEV (reference sequence). The CDR3 has 16 amino acids. Trimming removed 5 bases from V and 2 bases from J, with 13 bases in between. The CDR3 nucleotides are TGTGCCAGCAGTGCGGGAACAAGTACCTATAATTCACCCCTCCACTTT. It translates to CASSAGTSTYNSPLHF.

V usage is TRBV15 and J usage is TRBJ2-5, with TRBD2 as a possible D gene (6 bases). The CDR3 has 14 residues. Germline V gene lookup returns CDR1 LNHNV and CDR2 YYDKDF (reference sequence). Trimming removed 1 base from V and 2 bases from J, with 8 bases in between. CDR3 sequence reads: CATSRAGVQETQYF. The CDR3 DNA reads TGTGCCACCAGCAGAGCGGGGGTTCAAGAGACCCAGTACTTC.

V is TRBV6-5 and J is TRBJ1-6; D not resolved. This CDR3 is 16 amino acids long. The V and J ends lost 1 base and 2 bases respectively, with 9 bases between them. Germline V gene sequence: CDR1 MNHEY, CDR2 SVGAGI. The CDR3 region has the DNA TGTGCCAGCAGTTACTTGGAGGTGGCCTATAATTCACCCCTCCACTTT. This codes for CASSYLEVAYNSPLHF.

The chain employs TRBV7-9 and TRBJ1-1; possibly TRBD1 for D (6 bases). The CDR3 sequence is 14 residues long. Germline CDR1 reads SEHNR; CDR2 reads FQNEAQ (reference sequence). The ends were cut back, 0 bases at V and 6 bases at J, with 11 bases in the middle. DNA for the CDR3: TGTGCCAGCAGCTTAGCGGACAGTCCTTCTGAAGCTTTCTTT. Translation: CASSLADSPSEAFF.

The chain uses TRBV28 and TRBJ1-2; 7 bases agree with TRBD1. Germline V lookup: CDR1 MDHEN, CDR2 SYDVKM. This CDR3 contains 13 residues. Trimming removed 8 bases from V and 4 bases from J; junction bases left unmatched: 7. The CDR3 nucleotides read TGTGCCAGCCGAATCGACAGGGTCTATGGCTACACCTTC. It codes for CASRIDRVYGYTF.

This clone was observed a few times. V usage is TRBV5-6 and J usage is TRBJ1-2, with D unresolved. Trimming removed 7 bases at V and 2 bases at J, with 9 bases between. Germline V gene data show CDR1 as SGHDT and CDR2 as YYEEEE. The CDR3 sequence is 12 residues long. CDR3 loop: CASGRQNYGYTF. CDR3 in DNA: TGTGCCAGCGGCAGGCAGAACTATGGCTACACCTTC. Variable domain in full (rest from reference TRBV5-6 and TRBJ1-2): DAGVTQSPTHLIKTRGQQVTLRCSPKSGHDTVSWYQQALGQGPQFIFQYYEEEERQRGNFPDRFSGHQFPNYSSELNVNALLLGDSALYLCASGRQNYGYTFGSGTRLTVV.

The chain employs TRBV10-2 and TRBJ2-7, with 8 bases matching TRBD1. The CDR3 totals 14 residues. Looked up from germline, CDR1 is WSHSY and CDR2 is SAAADI. J lost 4 bases, V lost 6 bases, and 8 bases had no gene match. CDR3 sequence reads: CASRSGQGEYEQYF. In DNA form, the CDR3 reads TGCGCCAGCAGGTCCGGACAGGGAGAGTACGAGCAGTACTTC.

This chain links TRBV5-1 with TRBJ1-2; perhaps TRBD1 as D (5 bases). Trimming left V 2 bases short and J 3 bases short, with 11 bases between. CDR1 is SGHRS and CDR2 is YFSETQ in the germline V gene. This CDR3 region has 14 residues. In DNA form, the CDR3 reads TGCGCCAGCAGCTTTATAGGCAGGGACTATGGCTACACCTTC. This translates into CASSFIGRDYGYTF.

The genes are TRBV9 and TRBJ2-5, with a possible D match to TRBD2 (5 bases). V lost 5 bases, J lost 5 bases, and 16 bases lay in between. Germline assignment: CDR1 SGDLS and CDR2 YYNGEE. This CDR3 contains 14 residues. The CDR3 DNA reads as TGTGCCAGCAGGGCGGGTACCTCGGACGAGACCCAGTACTTC. Protein: CASRAGTSDETQYF.

This rearrangement joins TRBV5-1 to TRBJ2-2, with 9 bases aligning to TRBD1. V was pared by 0 bases and J by 7 bases, with 4 bases of the junction left unmatched. The CDR3 covers 15 residues. Germline V gives CDR1 SGHRS, CDR2 YFSETQ. CDR3 sequence: CASSLGQGGIGELFF. The CDR3 DNA reads as TGCGCCAGCAGCTTGGGACAGGGGGGCATCGGGGAGCTGTTTTTT.

The chain joins TRBV15 to TRBJ2-5, with TRBD1 as a possible D gene (6 bases). V was clipped by 5 bases and J by 5 bases, with 12 bases between them. The CDR3 consists of 13 residues. CDR1 and CDR2 from the germline V gene are LNHNV and YYDKDF (reference sequence). CDR3 DNA: TGTGCCACCAGCGAGGGGGTAAGGGAGACCCAGTACTTC. Protein: CATSEGVRETQYF.

This chain uses TRBV27 with TRBJ2-7; TRBD2 might be the D (5 bases). CDR1 and CDR2 (germline): MNHEY, SMNVEV (reference sequence). Trimming removed 6 bases from V and 7 bases from J, with 19 bases in between. The CDR3 totals 14 residues. For the CDR3, the DNA is TGTGCCAGCAGCCCGATACCGGGGAACGGGGAGCAGTACTTC. Translating gives CASSPIPGNGEQYF.

The V call is TRBV7-6, the J call TRBJ1-2; D remains unclear. This CDR3 spans 13 amino acids. Germline assignment: CDR1 SGHVS and CDR2 FNYEAQ. V was trimmed by 5 bases and J by 8 bases, leaving 15 bases between them. CDR3 DNA: TGTGCCAGCAGCCCCCGTCGGGATTTAGGCTACACCTTC. It specifies CASSPRRDLGYTF.